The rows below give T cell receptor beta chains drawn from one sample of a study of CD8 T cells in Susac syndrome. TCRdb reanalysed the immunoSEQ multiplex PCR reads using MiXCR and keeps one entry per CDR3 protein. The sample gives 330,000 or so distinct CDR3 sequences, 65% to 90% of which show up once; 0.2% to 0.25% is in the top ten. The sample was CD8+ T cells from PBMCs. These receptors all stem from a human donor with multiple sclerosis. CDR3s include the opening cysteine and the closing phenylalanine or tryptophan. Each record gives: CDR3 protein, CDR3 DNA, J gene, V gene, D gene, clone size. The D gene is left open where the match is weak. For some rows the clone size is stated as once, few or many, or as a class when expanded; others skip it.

CDR3aa: CASSFHPGSRGTEAFF
CDR3nt: TGTGCCAGCAGCTTCCACCCGGGATCCCGGGGGACTGAAGCTTTCTTT
j_gene: TRBJ1-1
v_gene: TRBV11-1
d_gene: NA
abundance: NA

CDR3aa: CASSLITGSSYEQYF
CDR3nt: TGTGCCAGCAGTTTAATCACGGGGAGCTCCTACGAGCAGTACTTC
j_gene: TRBJ2-7
v_gene: TRBV27
d_gene: NA
abundance: once

CDR3aa: CASSGALTGVYEQYF
CDR3nt: TGTGCCAGCAGTGGCGCCTTAACGGGGGTTTACGAGCAGTACTTC
j_gene: TRBJ2-7
v_gene: TRBV27
d_gene: NA
abundance: NA

CDR3aa: CACYMYGYTF
CDR3nt: TGTGCCTGTTACATGTATGGCTACACCTTC
j_gene: TRBJ1-2
v_gene: TRBV30
d_gene: NA
abundance: NA

CDR3aa: CASSYSAWSATGAENSYNSPLHF
CDR3nt: TGTGCCAGCAGTTACTCAGCTTGGAGTGCGACAGGTGCAGAAAATTCCTATAATTCACCCCTCCACTTT
j_gene: TRBJ1-6
v_gene: TRBV6-2/TRBV6-3
d_gene: NA
abundance: NA

CDR3aa: CASAKDRHEQFF
CDR3nt: TGTGCCAGCGCCAAGGACAGGCACGAGCAGTTCTTC
j_gene: TRBJ2-1
v_gene: TRBV7-9
d_gene: TRBD1
abundance: NA

CDR3aa: CASSLFFGQGLREVPGTGELFF
CDR3nt: TGTGCCAGCAGCTTATTTTTTGGGCAGGGGCTCCGTGAGGTCCCGGGGACCGGGGAGCTGTTTTTT
j_gene: TRBJ2-2
v_gene: TRBV11-1
d_gene: NA
abundance: NA

CDR3aa: CASSLGLAVTYNEQFF
CDR3nt: TGCGCCAGCAGCTTGGGGCTAGCGGTCACCTACAATGAGCAGTTCTTC
j_gene: TRBJ2-1
v_gene: TRBV5-1
d_gene: TRBD2
abundance: NA

CDR3aa: CASSQEAMASGGTGELFF
CDR3nt: TGCGCCAGCAGCCAAGAAGCTATGGCTAGCGGGGGGACCGGGGAGCTGTTTTTT
j_gene: TRBJ2-2
v_gene: TRBV4-3
d_gene: TRBD2
abundance: NA

CDR3aa: CASSEMTSRPEAFF
CDR3nt: TGTGCCAGCAGCGAAATGACCTCCCGTCCTGAAGCTTTCTTT
j_gene: TRBJ1-1
v_gene: TRBV25-1
d_gene: NA
abundance: NA

CDR3aa: CASSVKGLDNEQFF
CDR3nt: TGTGCCAGCAGCGTTAAGGGGCTGGACAATGAGCAGTTCTTC
j_gene: TRBJ2-1
v_gene: TRBV9
d_gene: NA
abundance: NA

CDR3aa: CSAGRDDWNGYTF
CDR3nt: TGCAGCGCTGGAAGGGACGACTGGAATGGCTACACCTTC
j_gene: TRBJ1-2
v_gene: TRBV29-1
d_gene: NA
abundance: once

CDR3aa: CASSPGLAGPYNEQFF
CDR3nt: TGTGCCAGCTCTCCTGGACTAGCGGGCCCCTACAATGAGCAGTTCTTC
j_gene: TRBJ2-1
v_gene: TRBV18
d_gene: TRBD2
abundance: once

CDR3aa: CASSYWAVNQPQHF
CDR3nt: TGTGCCAGCAGTTACTGGGCGGTCAATCAGCCCCAGCATTTT
j_gene: TRBJ1-5
v_gene: TRBV6-2/TRBV6-3
d_gene: NA
abundance: NA

CDR3aa: CASRKDHNYGYTF
CDR3nt: TGCGCCAGCAGAAAAGACCACAACTATGGCTACACCTTC
j_gene: TRBJ1-2
v_gene: TRBV4-3
d_gene: NA
abundance: NA

CDR3aa: CASSDTPLGTEAFF
CDR3nt: TGTGCCAGCAGTGATACTCCACTCGGGACTGAAGCTTTCTTT
j_gene: TRBJ1-1
v_gene: TRBV27
d_gene: NA
abundance: once

CDR3aa: CASSYRWGVNTEAFF
CDR3nt: TGTGCCAGCAGTTACCGCTGGGGTGTGAACACTGAAGCTTTCTTT
j_gene: TRBJ1-1
v_gene: TRBV27
d_gene: NA
abundance: NA

CDR3aa: CATLSTSGSYEQYF
CDR3nt: TGTGCCACCCTGAGCACTAGCGGGAGCTACGAGCAGTACTTC
j_gene: TRBJ2-7
v_gene: TRBV10-3
d_gene: TRBD2
abundance: NA

CDR3aa: CASSRYDRQGKDTQYF
CDR3nt: TGTGCCAGCAGCCGGTACGACAGACAAGGGAAAGATACGCAGTATTTT
j_gene: TRBJ2-3
v_gene: TRBV7-9
d_gene: NA
abundance: once

CDR3aa: CASSPRTGGDTQYF
CDR3nt: TGTGCCAGCAGTCCCCGGACAGGGGGAGATACGCAGTATTTT
j_gene: TRBJ2-3
v_gene: TRBV3-1
d_gene: TRBD1
abundance: NA

CDR3aa: CASSSKDQWIRINEQFF
CDR3nt: TGTGCCAGCAGCTCCAAGGATCAATGGATTAGAATCAATGAGCAGTTCTTC
j_gene: TRBJ2-1
v_gene: TRBV7-2
d_gene: NA
abundance: NA

CDR3aa: CASTIGDSKQFF
CDR3nt: TGTGCCAGTACTATCGGGGACAGTAAGCAGTTCTTC
j_gene: TRBJ2-1
v_gene: TRBV19
d_gene: TRBD1
abundance: NA

CDR3aa: CASSPKDIQNTEAFF
CDR3nt: TGTGCCAGCAGCCCAAAGGACATCCAGAACACTGAAGCTTTCTTT
j_gene: TRBJ1-1
v_gene: TRBV7-9
d_gene: NA
abundance: NA

CDR3aa: CATSRDGQAPVF
CDR3nt: TGTGCCACCAGCAGAGATGGGCAGGCCCCCGTCTTC
j_gene: TRBJ2-1
v_gene: TRBV15
d_gene: NA
abundance: NA

CDR3aa: CSARLAEYAGELFF
CDR3nt: TGCAGTGCCCGACTAGCGGAATACGCCGGGGAGCTGTTTTTT
j_gene: TRBJ2-2
v_gene: TRBV20-1
d_gene: TRBD2
abundance: NA

CDR3aa: CSARQTGDPYNEQFF
CDR3nt: TGCAGTGCTAGACAAACAGGGGATCCCTACAATGAGCAGTTCTTC
j_gene: TRBJ2-1
v_gene: TRBV20-1
d_gene: TRBD1
abundance: once

CDR3aa: CASSVTERFTEAFF
CDR3nt: TGTGCCAGCAGCGTGACAGAAAGGTTCACTGAAGCTTTCTTT
j_gene: TRBJ1-1
v_gene: TRBV9
d_gene: NA
abundance: once

CDR3aa: CASSRGQGAAYGYTF
CDR3nt: TGTGCCAGCAGCCGGGGACAGGGGGCGGCCTATGGCTACACCTTC
j_gene: TRBJ1-2
v_gene: TRBV3-1
d_gene: TRBD1
abundance: NA

CDR3aa: CATPEELAGHTGELFF
CDR3nt: TGTGCCACCCCGGAGGAACTAGCGGGTCACACCGGGGAGCTGTTTTTT
j_gene: TRBJ2-2
v_gene: TRBV6-1
d_gene: TRBD2
abundance: NA

CDR3aa: CASNGVTDTQYF
CDR3nt: TGTGCCAGCAACGGAGTAACAGATACGCAGTATTTT
j_gene: TRBJ2-3
v_gene: TRBV6-2/TRBV6-3
d_gene: NA
abundance: NA

CDR3aa: CASSYSYQILYNEQFF
CDR3nt: TGTGCCAGCAGTTACTCGTACCAAATCCTCTACAATGAGCAGTTCTTC
j_gene: TRBJ2-1
v_gene: TRBV6-2/TRBV6-3
d_gene: NA
abundance: once

CDR3aa: CASSLVQAYGYTF
CDR3nt: TGTGCCAGCAGCTTGGTCCAGGCCTATGGCTACACCTTC
j_gene: TRBJ1-2
v_gene: TRBV5-6
d_gene: NA
abundance: NA

CDR3aa: CASSLDFPGGGPLTGELFF
CDR3nt: TGTGCCAGCAGCCTGGACTTCCCAGGCGGGGGGCCGCTGACCGGGGAGCTGTTTTTT
j_gene: TRBJ2-2
v_gene: TRBV3-1
d_gene: TRBD2
abundance: NA

CDR3aa: CASSQEQGGTTLNTEAFF
CDR3nt: TGTGCCAGCAGCCAGGAACAGGGGGGCACGACCTTGAACACTGAAGCTTTCTTT
j_gene: TRBJ1-1
v_gene: TRBV4-2
d_gene: TRBD1
abundance: NA

CDR3aa: CASSPFQDQPQHF
CDR3nt: TGCGCCAGCAGCCCTTTCCAGGATCAGCCCCAGCATTTT
j_gene: TRBJ1-5
v_gene: TRBV4-3
d_gene: NA
abundance: NA

CDR3aa: CASSSSLSYEQYF
CDR3nt: TGTGCCAGCAGTTCATCGCTCTCCTACGAGCAGTACTTC
j_gene: TRBJ2-7
v_gene: TRBV28
d_gene: NA
abundance: NA

CDR3aa: CSVAGLGYEQYF
CDR3nt: TGCAGCGTTGCGGGGCTGGGGTACGAGCAGTACTTC
j_gene: TRBJ2-7
v_gene: TRBV29-1
d_gene: NA
abundance: NA

CDR3aa: CSVALAVDNEQFF
CDR3nt: TGCAGCGTTGCACTAGCGGTTGACAATGAGCAGTTCTTC
j_gene: TRBJ2-1
v_gene: TRBV29-1
d_gene: TRBD2
abundance: NA